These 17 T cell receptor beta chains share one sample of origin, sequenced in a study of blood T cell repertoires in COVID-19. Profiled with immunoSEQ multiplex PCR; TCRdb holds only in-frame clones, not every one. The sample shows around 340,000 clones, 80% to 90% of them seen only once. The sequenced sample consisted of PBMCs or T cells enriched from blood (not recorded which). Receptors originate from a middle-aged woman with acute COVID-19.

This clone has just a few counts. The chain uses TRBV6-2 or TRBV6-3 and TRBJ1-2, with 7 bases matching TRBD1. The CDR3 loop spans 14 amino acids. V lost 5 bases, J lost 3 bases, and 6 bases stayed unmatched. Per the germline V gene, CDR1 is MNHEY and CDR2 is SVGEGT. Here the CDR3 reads CASSLTGEYYGYTF. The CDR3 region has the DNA TGTGCCAGCAGTCTTACAGGGGAGTACTATGGCTACACCTTC.

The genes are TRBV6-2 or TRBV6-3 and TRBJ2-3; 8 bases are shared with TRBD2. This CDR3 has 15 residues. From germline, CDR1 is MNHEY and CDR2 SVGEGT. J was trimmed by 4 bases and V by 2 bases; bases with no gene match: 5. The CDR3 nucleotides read TGTGCCAGCAGTTACGGGACTAGTAATGCAGATACGCAGTATTTT. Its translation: CASSYGTSNADTQYF.

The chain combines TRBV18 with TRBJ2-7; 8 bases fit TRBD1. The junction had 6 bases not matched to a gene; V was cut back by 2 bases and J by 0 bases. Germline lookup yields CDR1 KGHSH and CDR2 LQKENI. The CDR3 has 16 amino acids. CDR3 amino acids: CASSPKGQAYSYEQYF. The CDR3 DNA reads TGTGCCAGCTCACCAAAGGGACAGGCGTACTCCTACGAGCAGTACTTC.

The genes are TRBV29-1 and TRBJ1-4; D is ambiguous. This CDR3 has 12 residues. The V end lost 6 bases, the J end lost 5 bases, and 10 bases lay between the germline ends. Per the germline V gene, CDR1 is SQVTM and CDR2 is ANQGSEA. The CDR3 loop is CSVTGSNEKLFF. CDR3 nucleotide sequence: TGCAGCGTGACGGGATCGAATGAAAAACTGTTTTTT.

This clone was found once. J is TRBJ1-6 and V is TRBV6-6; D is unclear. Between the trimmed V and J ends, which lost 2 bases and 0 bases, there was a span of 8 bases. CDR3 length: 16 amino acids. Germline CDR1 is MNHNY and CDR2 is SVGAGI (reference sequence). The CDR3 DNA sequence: TGTGCCAGCAGTTACCTTGGGAGCTCCTATAATTCACCCCTCCACTTT. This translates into CASSYLGSSYNSPLHF.

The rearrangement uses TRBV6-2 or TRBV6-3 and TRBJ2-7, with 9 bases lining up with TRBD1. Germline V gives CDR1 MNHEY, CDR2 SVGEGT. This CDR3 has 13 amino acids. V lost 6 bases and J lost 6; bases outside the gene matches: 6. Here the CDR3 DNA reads TGTGCCAGCAGCCAATCGACAGGGGGCGAGCAGTACTTC. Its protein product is CASSQSTGGEQYF.

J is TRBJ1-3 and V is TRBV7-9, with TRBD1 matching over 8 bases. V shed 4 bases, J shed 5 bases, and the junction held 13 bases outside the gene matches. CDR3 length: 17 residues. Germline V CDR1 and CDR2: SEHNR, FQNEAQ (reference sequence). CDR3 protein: CASSYEVGTGGRNTIYF. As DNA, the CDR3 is TGTGCCAGCAGCTATGAAGTTGGAACAGGGGGTCGAAACACCATATATTTT. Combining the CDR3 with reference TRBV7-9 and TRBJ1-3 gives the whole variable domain DTGVSQNPRHKITKRGQNVTFRCDPISEHNRLYWYRQTLGQGPEFLTYFQNEAQLEKSRLLSDRFSAERPKGSFSTLEIQRTEQGDSAMYLCASSYEVGTGGRNTIYFGEGSWLTVV.

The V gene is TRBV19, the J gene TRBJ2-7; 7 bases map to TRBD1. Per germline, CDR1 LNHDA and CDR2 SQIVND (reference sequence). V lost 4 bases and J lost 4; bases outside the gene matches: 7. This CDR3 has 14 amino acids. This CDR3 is CASSTRTGWYEQYF. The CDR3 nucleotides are TGTGCCAGTAGTACGAGGACAGGTTGGTACGAGCAGTACTTC.

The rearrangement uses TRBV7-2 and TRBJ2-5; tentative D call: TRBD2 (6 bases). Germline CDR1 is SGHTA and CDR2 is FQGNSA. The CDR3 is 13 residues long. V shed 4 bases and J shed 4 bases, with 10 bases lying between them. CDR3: CASSWGDRETQYF. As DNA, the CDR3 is TGTGCCAGCAGCTGGGGGGATCGAGAGACCCAGTACTTC.

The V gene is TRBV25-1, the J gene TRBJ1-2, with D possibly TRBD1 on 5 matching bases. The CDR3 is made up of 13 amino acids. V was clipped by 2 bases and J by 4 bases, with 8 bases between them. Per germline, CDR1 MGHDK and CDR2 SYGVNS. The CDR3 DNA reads TGTGCCAGCAGTGAAAGGGGACTCTATGGCTACACCTTC. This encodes CASSERGLYGYTF.

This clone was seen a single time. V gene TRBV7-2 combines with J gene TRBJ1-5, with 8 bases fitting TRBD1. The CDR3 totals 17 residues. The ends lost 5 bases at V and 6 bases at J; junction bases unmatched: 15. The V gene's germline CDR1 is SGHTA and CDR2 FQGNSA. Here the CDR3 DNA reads TGTGCCAGCAGCGCCCGGACAGGGACGGCTGCGGGTCAGCCCCAGCATTTT. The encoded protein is CASSARTGTAAGQPQHF.

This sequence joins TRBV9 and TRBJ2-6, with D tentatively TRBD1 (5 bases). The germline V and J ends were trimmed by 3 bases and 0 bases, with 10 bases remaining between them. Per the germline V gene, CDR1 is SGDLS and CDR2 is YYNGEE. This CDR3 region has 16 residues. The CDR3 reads CASSGFRDSGANVLTF. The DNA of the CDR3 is TGTGCCAGCAGCGGGTTCAGGGACTCTGGGGCCAACGTCCTGACTTTC. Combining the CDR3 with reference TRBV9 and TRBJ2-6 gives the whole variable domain DSGVTQTPKHLITATGQRVTLRCSPRSGDLSVYWYQQSLDQGLQFLIQYYNGEERAKGNILERFSAQQFPDLHSELNLSSLELGDSALYFCASSGFRDSGANVLTFGAGSRLTVL.

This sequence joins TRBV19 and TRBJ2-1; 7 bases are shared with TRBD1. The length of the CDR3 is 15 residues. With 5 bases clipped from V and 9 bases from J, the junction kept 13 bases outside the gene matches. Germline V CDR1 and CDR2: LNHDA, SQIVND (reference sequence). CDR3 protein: CASSAQQGNYAEQFF. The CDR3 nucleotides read TGTGCCAGTAGTGCGCAACAGGGGAATTACGCTGAGCAGTTCTTC.

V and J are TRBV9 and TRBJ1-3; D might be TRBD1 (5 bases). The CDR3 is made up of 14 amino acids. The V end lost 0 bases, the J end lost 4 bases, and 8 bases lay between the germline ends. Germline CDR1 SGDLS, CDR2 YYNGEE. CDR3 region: CASSVAGPGNTIYF. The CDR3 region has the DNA TGTGCCAGCAGCGTAGCAGGGCCCGGAAACACCATATATTTT.

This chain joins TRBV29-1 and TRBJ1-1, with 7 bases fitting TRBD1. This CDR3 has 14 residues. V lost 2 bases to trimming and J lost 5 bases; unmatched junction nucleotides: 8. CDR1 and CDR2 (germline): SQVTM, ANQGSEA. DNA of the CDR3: TGCAGCGTTGAAAGGGGGCTGGGCCATACTGAAGCTTTCTTT. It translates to CSVERGLGHTEAFF.

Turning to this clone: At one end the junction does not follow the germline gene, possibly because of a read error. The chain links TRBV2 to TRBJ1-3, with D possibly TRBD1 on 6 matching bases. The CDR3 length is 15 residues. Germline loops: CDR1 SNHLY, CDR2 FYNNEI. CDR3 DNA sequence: TGTGCCAGCAGCCCTAGGGGGACAACGAGGAACATCATATATTTT. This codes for CASSPRGTTRNIIYF.

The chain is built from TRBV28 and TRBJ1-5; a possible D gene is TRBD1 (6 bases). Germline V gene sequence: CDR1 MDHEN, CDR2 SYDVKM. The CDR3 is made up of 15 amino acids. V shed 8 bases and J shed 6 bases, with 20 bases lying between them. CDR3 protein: CASQIHSGEIQPQHF. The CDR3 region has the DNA TGTGCCAGCCAAATTCACTCAGGGGAAATTCAGCCCCAGCATTTT.